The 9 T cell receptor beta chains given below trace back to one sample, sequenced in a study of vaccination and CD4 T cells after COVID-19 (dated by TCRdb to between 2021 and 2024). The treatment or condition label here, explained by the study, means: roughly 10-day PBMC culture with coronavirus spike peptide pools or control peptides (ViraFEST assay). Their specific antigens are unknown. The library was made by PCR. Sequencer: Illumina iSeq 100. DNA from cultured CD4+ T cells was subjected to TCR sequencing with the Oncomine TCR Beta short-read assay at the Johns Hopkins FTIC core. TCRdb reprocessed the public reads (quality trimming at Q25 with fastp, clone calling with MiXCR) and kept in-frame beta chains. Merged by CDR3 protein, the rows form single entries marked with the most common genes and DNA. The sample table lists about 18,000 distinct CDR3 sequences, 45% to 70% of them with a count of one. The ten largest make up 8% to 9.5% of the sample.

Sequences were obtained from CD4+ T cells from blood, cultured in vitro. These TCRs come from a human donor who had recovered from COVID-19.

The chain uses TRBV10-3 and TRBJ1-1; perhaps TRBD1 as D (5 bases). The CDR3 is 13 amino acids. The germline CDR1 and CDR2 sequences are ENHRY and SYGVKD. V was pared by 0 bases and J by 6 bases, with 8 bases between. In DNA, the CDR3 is TGTGCCATCAGTGAGTCGCAGGGAGCTGAAGCTTTCTTT. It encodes CAISESQGAEAFF.

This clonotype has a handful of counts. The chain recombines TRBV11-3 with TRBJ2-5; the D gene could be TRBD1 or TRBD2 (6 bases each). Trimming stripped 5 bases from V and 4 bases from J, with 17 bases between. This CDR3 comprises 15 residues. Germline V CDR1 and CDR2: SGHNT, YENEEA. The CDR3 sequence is CASSGGRTTRETQYF. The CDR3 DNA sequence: TGTGCCAGCAGCGGGGGGCGGACCACTCGAGAGACCCAGTACTTC. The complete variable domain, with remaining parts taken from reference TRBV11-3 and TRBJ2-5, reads EAGVVQSPRYKIIEKKQPVAFWCNPISGHNTLYWYLQNLGQGPELLIRYENEEAVDDSQLPKDRFSAERLKGVDSTLKIQPAELGDSAVYLCASSGGRTTRETQYFGPGTRLLVL.

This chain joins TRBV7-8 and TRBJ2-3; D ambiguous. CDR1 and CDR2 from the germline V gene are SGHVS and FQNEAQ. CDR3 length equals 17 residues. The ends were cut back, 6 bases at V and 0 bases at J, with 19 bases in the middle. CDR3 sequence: CASRQLIGTASTDTQYF. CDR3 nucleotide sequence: TGTGCCAGCAGACAATTAATCGGTACCGCTAGCACAGATACGCAGTATTTT.

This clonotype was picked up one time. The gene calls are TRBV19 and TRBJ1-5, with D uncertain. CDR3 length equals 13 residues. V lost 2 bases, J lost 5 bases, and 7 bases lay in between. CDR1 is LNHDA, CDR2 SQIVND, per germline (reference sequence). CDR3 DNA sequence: TGTGCCAGTAGTATATGGGATGATCAGCCCCAGCATTTT. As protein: CASSIWDDQPQHF.

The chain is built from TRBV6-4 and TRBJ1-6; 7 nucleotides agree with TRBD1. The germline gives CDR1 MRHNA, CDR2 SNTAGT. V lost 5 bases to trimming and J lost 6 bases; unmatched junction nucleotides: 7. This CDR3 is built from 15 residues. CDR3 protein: CASSKTGDGNSPLHF. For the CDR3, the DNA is TGTGCCAGCAGTAAAACAGGGGATGGTAATTCACCCCTCCACTTT.

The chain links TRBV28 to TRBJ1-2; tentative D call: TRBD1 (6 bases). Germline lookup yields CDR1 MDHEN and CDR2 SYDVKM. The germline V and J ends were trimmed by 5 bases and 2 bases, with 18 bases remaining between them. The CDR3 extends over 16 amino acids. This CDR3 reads CASSPLGQLGNYGYTF. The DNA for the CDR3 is TGTGCCAGCAGTCCCCTAGGACAGCTCGGGAACTATGGCTACACCTTC.

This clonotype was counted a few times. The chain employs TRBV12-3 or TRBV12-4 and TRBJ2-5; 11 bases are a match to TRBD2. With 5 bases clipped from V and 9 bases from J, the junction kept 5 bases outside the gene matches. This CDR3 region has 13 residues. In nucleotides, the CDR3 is TGTGCCAGCAGTCTCGGGACTAGCGGCCCCCAGTACTTC. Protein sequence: CASSLGTSGPQYF.

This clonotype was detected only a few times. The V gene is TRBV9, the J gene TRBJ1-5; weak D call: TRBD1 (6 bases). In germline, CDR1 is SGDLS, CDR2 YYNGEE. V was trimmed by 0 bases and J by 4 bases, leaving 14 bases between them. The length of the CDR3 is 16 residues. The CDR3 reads CASSVGGGGSNQPQHF. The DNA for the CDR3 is TGTGCCAGCAGCGTAGGAGGGGGAGGGTCGAATCAGCCCCAGCATTTT.

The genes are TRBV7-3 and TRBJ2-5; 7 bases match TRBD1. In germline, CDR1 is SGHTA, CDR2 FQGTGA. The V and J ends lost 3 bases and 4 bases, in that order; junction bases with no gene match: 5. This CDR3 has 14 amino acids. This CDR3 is CASSFVGQAETQYF. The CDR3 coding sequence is TGTGCCAGCAGCTTCGTAGGACAGGCAGAGACCCAGTACTTC.